The 12 T cell receptor beta chains below all came from one sample that was sequenced in a study of low-dose radiotherapy and immunotherapy resistance in tumors. Time point denoted: before trial treatment. Primers used for first-strand cDNA, a TRAV- and TRBV-specific set, covered both alpha and beta chains. With a V-primer adapter and a constant-region primer, TCRs were amplified for 20 to 25 PCR cycles. MiXCR, applied by TCRdb to the reads, yields one record per CDR3 protein. The sample holds over 55,000 distinct CDR3 sequences; roughly 30% are singletons and the top ten take 11%. The sequenced sample was PBMCs, obtained before treatment. These receptors came from a female donor with ovarian cancer.

The table lists this clonotype with many counts. The chain links TRBV4-3 to TRBJ2-1; D not certain. Germline assignment: CDR1 LGHNA and CDR2 YSLEER. This CDR3 comprises 15 residues. V was shortened by 0 bases and J by 2 bases, with 8 bases between the two germline ends. In DNA form, the CDR3 reads TGCGCCAGCAGCCAAGATCGCGGTACCTACAATGAGCAGTTCTTC. Translated, it gives CASSQDRGTYNEQFF.

Many counts were recorded for this clonotype. The CDR3 DNA reads TGTGCCAGCAGCACCCTCACTCGAGGCGAGCAGTACTTC. Protein product: CASSTLTRGEQYF. V and J are TRBV6-2 or TRBV6-3 and TRBJ2-7; D unresolved. This CDR3 contains 13 residues. V was trimmed by 6 bases and J by 6 bases, leaving 15 bases between them. Germline lookup yields CDR1 MNHEY and CDR2 SVGEGT.

This clonotype was picked up many times. The rearrangement uses TRBV29-1 and TRBJ1-2, with 9 bases that match TRBD1. Trimming cost V 5 bases and J 9 bases; bases outside gene matches: 10. CDR1 SQVTM and CDR2 ANQGSEA come from the germline V gene. The length of the CDR3 is 13 residues. The CDR3 is CSVTDRGMRSYTF. CDR3 bases: TGCAGCGTTACTGACAGGGGGATGAGAAGCTACACCTTC.

This rearrangement joins TRBV6-2 or TRBV6-3 to TRBJ2-5; D is possibly TRBD2 (5 bases). The CDR3 is 14 amino acids. The germline V gene encodes CDR1 MNHEY and CDR2 SVGEGT. The V and J ends lost 0 bases and 2 bases respectively, with 7 bases between them. This CDR3 reads CASSYSRGQETQYF. CDR3 bases: TGTGCCAGCAGTTACTCGAGAGGGCAAGAGACCCAGTACTTC.

The DNA of the CDR3 is TGTGCCAGCAGCCGACAGGGTTACTCTGAAAAACTGTTTTTT. Its translation: CASSRQGYSEKLFF. The chain couples TRBV14 to TRBJ1-4; 7 bases line up with TRBD1. The CDR3 runs 14 residues. V was pared by 4 bases and J by 7 bases, with 6 bases of the junction left unmatched. CDR1 and CDR2 (germline): SGHDN, FVKESK.

This clonotype was counted ten times or more. The chain couples TRBV27 to TRBJ2-7, with D hard to call. Germline V CDR1 and CDR2: MNHEY, SMNVEV (reference sequence). The CDR3 consists of 12 residues. Between the trimmed V and J ends, which lost 7 bases and 4 bases, there was a span of 11 bases. The DNA of the CDR3 is TGTGCCAGCAAGTCGGGCGGATACGAGCAGTACTTC. This sequence encodes CASKSGGYEQYF.

J is TRBJ2-1 and V is TRBV27, with TRBD2 matching over 10 bases. CDR1 MNHEY and CDR2 SMNVEV come from the germline V gene (reference sequence). V was clipped by 6 bases and J by 5 bases; unmatched bases: 4. The CDR3 runs 14 residues. CDR3 region: CASRRTSGNNEQFF. Written as DNA, the CDR3 is TGTGCCAGCAGGCGGACTAGCGGAAACAATGAGCAGTTCTTC.

This clonotype was seen many times. V is TRBV5-1 and J is TRBJ2-5; D possibly uses TRBD1 or TRBD2 (5 bases each). The V end lost 3 bases, the J end lost 4 bases, and 16 bases lay between the germline ends. This CDR3 spans 15 amino acids. Germline-derived CDR1 and CDR2 are SGHRS and YFSETQ. The CDR3 DNA is TGCGCCAGCAGCTGGGGGACCCAGAGTCCAGAGACCCAGTACTTC. Translation gives CASSWGTQSPETQYF.

This clonotype was found many times. The chain uses TRBV29-1 and TRBJ2-7; D call uncertain. CDR1 is SQVTM, CDR2 ANQGSEA, per germline. The ends were cut back, 4 bases at V and 3 bases at J, with 10 bases in the middle. CDR3 length: 12 amino acids. As DNA, the CDR3 is TGCAGCGTTGGACACGAGGACTACGAGCAGTACTTC. It translates to CSVGHEDYEQYF.

J is TRBJ2-7 and V is TRBV9, with 10 bases identical to TRBD2. CDR1 SGDLS and CDR2 YYNGEE come from the germline V gene. V shed 5 bases and J 3 bases; nucleotides not matched to a gene: 2. The CDR3 is 13 amino acids. The CDR3: CASRPSGSYEQYF. The CDR3 DNA is TGTGCCAGCAGACCTAGCGGGAGCTACGAGCAGTACTTC.

There are many counts of this clonotype. The chain carries TRBV6-6 and TRBJ2-1, with TRBD1 identical over 7 bases. There are 14 residues in the CDR3. V dropped 0 bases and J dropped 7; count of bases not matched to a gene: 3. CDR1 and CDR2 (germline): MNHNY, SVGAGI (reference sequence). This CDR3 reads CASSYSAGGNEQFF. In DNA, the CDR3 is TGTGCCAGCAGTTACTCGGCAGGGGGAAATGAGCAGTTCTTC.

This clonotype occurred many times. This chain uses TRBV18 with TRBJ2-3, with D possibly being TRBD2 (5 bases). Germline V CDR1 and CDR2: KGHSH, LQKENI. The V and J ends lost 4 bases and 6 bases respectively, with 14 bases between them. This CDR3 is 14 amino acids long. The CDR3 DNA sequence: TGTGCCAGCTCACGGCGAGGACTCTCGGATACGCAGTATTTT. Protein: CASSRRGLSDTQYF.